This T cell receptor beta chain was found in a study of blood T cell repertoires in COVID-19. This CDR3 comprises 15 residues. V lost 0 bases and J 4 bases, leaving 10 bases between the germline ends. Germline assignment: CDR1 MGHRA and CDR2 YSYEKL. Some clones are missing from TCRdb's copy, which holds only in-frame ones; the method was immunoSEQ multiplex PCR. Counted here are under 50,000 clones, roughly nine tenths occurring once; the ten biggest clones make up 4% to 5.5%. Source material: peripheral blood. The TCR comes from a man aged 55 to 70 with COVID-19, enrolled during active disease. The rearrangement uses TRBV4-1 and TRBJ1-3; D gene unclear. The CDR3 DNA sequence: TGCGCCAGCAGCCAAGAAGAGAGAGCAGGAAACACCATATATTTT. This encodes CASSQEERAGNTIYF.